This TCR beta chain was sequenced during a study of control samples from healthy donors and cancer patients. Generated by immunoSEQ multiplex PCR, the TCRdb table keeps only in-frame clones and is missing some. There are 75,000 to 100,000 clones in the sample; about 85% occur only once, and about 1.3% lies in the top ten. The germline V gene encodes CDR1 SGDLS and CDR2 YYNGEE. The J segment lost 1 base and the V segment lost 4 bases, leaving 4 bases of the junction unmatched. There are 15 residues in the CDR3. The chain carries TRBV9 and TRBJ2-2; the match to TRBD1 covers 7 bases. The clonotype was recovered from a woman aged 45-65 years in good health. The sequenced sample consisted of blood. CDR3 loop: CASSTGAWNTGELFF. Here the CDR3 DNA reads TGTGCCAGCAGCACAGGGGCCTGGAACACCGGGGAGCTGTTTTTT.